A single sample is the source of the 10 T cell receptor beta chains below, sequenced in a study of shared clonotypes between healthy human individuals. Sequencing was performed with immunoSEQ multiplex PCR; in TCRdb, only in-frame clones are kept and a portion is missing. The sample consists of roughly 1,100,000 clones, about three quarters of them appearing once. The material sequenced was memory CD4+ T cells sorted from blood. Sample subset: CD45RA-negative fraction. The receptors were sampled from a man aged 18 to 30 in good health.

The chain employs TRBV18 and TRBJ2-3, with D maybe TRBD2 (6 bases). Trimming removed 4 bases at V and 5 bases at J, with 13 bases between. The CDR3 runs 14 residues. Per germline, CDR1 KGHSH and CDR2 LQKENI. CDR3 residues: CASSRRENGDTQYF. CDR3 in DNA: TGTGCCAGCTCACGGCGGGAAAATGGAGATACGCAGTATTTT.

This clone has a single count. J is TRBJ2-5 and V is TRBV2, with D unresolved. Trimming took 9 bases from V and 5 from J, leaving 13 bases between them. CDR1 is SNHLY and CDR2 is FYNNEI in the germline V gene. This CDR3 has 12 amino acids. CDR3 coding DNA: TGTGCCAGTAAGGTGGTGGGGGAGACCCAGTACTTC. Translating it yields CASKVVGETQYF.

This clone has at least ten counts. The chain joins TRBV9 to TRBJ2-5; TRBD2 matches 7 bases. There are 15 residues in the CDR3. Losses at the gene ends were 4 bases for V and 5 bases for J; bases not matched to a gene: 11. Germline values: CDR1 SGDLS, CDR2 YYNGEE. The CDR3 here is CASSPEGGPWETQYF. The CDR3 nucleotides read TGTGCCAGCAGCCCGGAGGGAGGGCCGTGGGAGACCCAGTACTTC.

V usage is TRBV6-5 and J usage is TRBJ1-2; 9 nucleotides line up with TRBD1. V gave up 6 bases and J gave up 6 bases; unmatched junction bases: 5. The CDR3 covers 13 residues. CDR1 is MNHEY, CDR2 SVGAGI, per germline. CDR3 residues: CASRGQGRNGYTF. As DNA, the CDR3 is TGTGCCAGCAGGGGACAGGGAAGAAATGGCTACACCTTC.

V gene TRBV29-1 combines with J gene TRBJ2-7; D gene ambiguous. Germline V CDR1 and CDR2: SQVTM, ANQGSEA. The V gene lost 7 bases and the J gene lost 1 base, with 11 bases spanning the gap. The CDR3 loop spans 12 amino acids. The CDR3 is CSALSSSYEQYF. The CDR3, as DNA: TGCAGCGCCCTTTCCTCATCCTACGAGCAGTACTTC.

J is TRBJ2-2 and V is TRBV5-1, with TRBD2 matching 8 bases. The V gene end was trimmed by 0 bases and the J gene end by 5 bases; junction bases not matched to a gene: 9. Germline CDR1 SGHRS, CDR2 YFSETQ. The length of the CDR3 is 17 residues. The CDR3 sequence: CASSLAATSGPTGELFF. In DNA form, the CDR3 reads TGCGCCAGCAGCTTGGCCGCCACTAGCGGCCCTACCGGGGAGCTGTTTTTT.

This chain connects TRBV10-1 to TRBJ1-4; 7 bases fit TRBD1. This CDR3 has 14 residues. With 6 bases clipped from V and 10 bases from J, the junction kept 11 bases outside the gene matches. Germline V lookup: CDR1 WNHNN, CDR2 SYGVQD (reference sequence). The CDR3 region is CASSLGTEGSKLFF. The CDR3 nucleotides read TGCGCCAGCAGCCTGGGGACAGAGGGGTCAAAACTGTTTTTT.

As to this clone: One junction end does not reproduce the germline sequence, and a read error may be involved. V and J are TRBV7-9 and TRBJ1-2, with a weak D call TRBD1 (5 bases). CDR3 length: 11 amino acids. Germline lookup yields CDR1 SEHNR and CDR2 FQNEAQ (reference sequence). CDR3 sequence reads: CASSEEGAVSF. Written as DNA, the CDR3 is TGTGCCAGCAGCGAAGAAGGGGCCGTATCTTTT.

The chain uses TRBV7-2 and TRBJ1-1; D gene ambiguous. Germline loops: CDR1 SGHTA, CDR2 FQGNSA. V lost 1 base and J lost 4, with 7 bases in between. The CDR3 covers 13 residues. The CDR3 coding sequence is TGTGCCAGCAGCTTAGGGTCCGGCACTGAAGCTTTCTTT. As protein: CASSLGSGTEAFF.

This clone was seen a single time. This chain joins TRBV7-2 and TRBJ2-1; possibly TRBD2 for D (5 bases). Germline-derived CDR1 and CDR2 are SGHTA and FQGNSA. Trimming cost V 4 bases and J 0 bases, with 13 bases left between them. The CDR3 covers 16 residues. The CDR3, as DNA: TGTGCCAGCAGCTCCAAACTAGGGAGCTCCTACAATGAGCAGTTCTTC. Translation: CASSSKLGSSYNEQFF.